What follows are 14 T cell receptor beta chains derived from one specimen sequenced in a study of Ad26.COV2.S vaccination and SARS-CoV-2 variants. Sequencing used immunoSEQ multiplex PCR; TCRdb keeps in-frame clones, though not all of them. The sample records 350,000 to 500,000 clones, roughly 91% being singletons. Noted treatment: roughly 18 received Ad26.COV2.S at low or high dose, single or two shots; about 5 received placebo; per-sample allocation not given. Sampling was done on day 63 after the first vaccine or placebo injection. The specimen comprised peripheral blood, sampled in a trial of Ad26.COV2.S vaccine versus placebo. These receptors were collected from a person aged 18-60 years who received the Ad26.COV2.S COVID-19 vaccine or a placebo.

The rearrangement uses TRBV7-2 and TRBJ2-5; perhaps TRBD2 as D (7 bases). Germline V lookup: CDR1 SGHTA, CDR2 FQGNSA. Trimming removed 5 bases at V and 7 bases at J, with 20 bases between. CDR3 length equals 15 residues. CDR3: CASSPRTRGLGTQYF. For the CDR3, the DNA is TGTGCCAGCAGCCCCCGGACTAGGGGGTTGGGGACCCAGTACTTC.

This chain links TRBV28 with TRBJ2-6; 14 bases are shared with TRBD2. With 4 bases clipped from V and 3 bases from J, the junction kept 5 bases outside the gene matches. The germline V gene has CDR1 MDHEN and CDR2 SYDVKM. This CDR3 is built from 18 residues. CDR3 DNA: TGTGCCAGCAGTTCGGGACTAGCGGGAGTAGTTGGGGCCAACGTCCTGACTTTC. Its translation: CASSSGLAGVVGANVLTF.

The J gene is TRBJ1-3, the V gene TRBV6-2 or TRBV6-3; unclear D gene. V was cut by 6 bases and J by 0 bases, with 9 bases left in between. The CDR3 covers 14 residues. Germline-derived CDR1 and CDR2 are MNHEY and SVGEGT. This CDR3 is CASSRGYSGNTIYF. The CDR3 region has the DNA TGTGCCAGCAGCCGAGGTTACTCTGGAAACACCATATATTTT.

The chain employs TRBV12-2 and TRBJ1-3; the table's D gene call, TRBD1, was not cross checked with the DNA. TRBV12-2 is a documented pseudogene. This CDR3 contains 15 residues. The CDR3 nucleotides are TGTGCAAGTCGCCAGAGACAGGGCCCTGGAAACACCATATATTTT. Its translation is CASRQRQGPGNTIYF.

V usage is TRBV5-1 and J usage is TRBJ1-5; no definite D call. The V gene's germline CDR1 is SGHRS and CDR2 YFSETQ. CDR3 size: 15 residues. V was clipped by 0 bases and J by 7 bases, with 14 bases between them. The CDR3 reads CASSLGVANGQPQHF. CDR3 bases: TGCGCCAGCAGCTTGGGGGTCGCAAACGGGCAGCCCCAGCATTTT.

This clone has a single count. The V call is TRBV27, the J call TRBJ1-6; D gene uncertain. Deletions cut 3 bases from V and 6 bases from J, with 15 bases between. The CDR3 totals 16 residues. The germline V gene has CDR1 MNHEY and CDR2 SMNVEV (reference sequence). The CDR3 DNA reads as TGTGCCAGCAGTTTTACACAGCAAACCTCTAATTCACCCCTCCACTTT. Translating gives CASSFTQQTSNSPLHF.

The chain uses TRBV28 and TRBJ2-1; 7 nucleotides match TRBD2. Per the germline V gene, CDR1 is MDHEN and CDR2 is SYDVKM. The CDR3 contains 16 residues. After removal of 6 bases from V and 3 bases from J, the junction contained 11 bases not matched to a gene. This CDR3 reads CASSLPRGDHYNEQFF. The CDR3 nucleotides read TGTGCCAGCAGCCTCCCCCGGGGGGACCACTACAATGAGCAGTTCTTC.

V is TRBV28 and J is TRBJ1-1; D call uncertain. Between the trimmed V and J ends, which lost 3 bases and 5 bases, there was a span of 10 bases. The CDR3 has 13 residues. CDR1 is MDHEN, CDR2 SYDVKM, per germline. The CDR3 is CASSFRRLTEAFF. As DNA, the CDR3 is TGTGCCAGCAGTTTTCGACGGCTGACTGAAGCTTTCTTT.

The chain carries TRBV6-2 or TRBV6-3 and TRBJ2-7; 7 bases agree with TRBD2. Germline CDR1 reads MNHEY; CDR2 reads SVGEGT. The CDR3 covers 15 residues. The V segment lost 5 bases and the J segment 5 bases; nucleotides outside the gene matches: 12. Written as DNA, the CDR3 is TGTGCCAGCAGTCTGATTGGACGGGAGGAGGACGAGCAGTACTTC. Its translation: CASSLIGREEDEQYF.

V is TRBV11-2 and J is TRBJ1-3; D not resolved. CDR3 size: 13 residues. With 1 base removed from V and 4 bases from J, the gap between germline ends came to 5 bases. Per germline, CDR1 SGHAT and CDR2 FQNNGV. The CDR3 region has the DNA TGTGCCAGCAGCTTAGGTTTCGGAAACACCATATATTTT. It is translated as CASSLGFGNTIYF.

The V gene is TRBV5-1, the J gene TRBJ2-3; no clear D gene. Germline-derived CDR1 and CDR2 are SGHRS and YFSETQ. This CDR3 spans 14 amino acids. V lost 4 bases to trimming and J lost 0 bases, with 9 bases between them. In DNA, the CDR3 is TGCGCCAGCAGCGAGAAGAGCAGCACAGATACGCAGTATTTT. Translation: CASSEKSSTDTQYF.

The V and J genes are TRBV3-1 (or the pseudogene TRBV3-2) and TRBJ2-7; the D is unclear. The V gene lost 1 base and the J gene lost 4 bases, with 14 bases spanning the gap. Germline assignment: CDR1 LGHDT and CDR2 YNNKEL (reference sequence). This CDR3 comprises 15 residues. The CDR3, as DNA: TGTGCCAGCAGCCAAGCTGATCCGGGTCTTTACGAGCAGTACTTC. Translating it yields CASSQADPGLYEQYF.

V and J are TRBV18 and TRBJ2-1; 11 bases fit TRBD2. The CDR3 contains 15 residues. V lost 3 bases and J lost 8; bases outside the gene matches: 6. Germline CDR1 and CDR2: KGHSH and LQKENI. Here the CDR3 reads CASSPPSGRIDEQFF. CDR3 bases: TGTGCCAGCTCACCTCCTAGCGGGAGGATAGATGAGCAGTTCTTC.

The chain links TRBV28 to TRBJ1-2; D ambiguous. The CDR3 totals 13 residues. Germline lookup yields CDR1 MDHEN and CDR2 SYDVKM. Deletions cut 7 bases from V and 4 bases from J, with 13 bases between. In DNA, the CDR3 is TGTGCCAGCACCCCGGGAGACTTCTATGGCTACACCTTC. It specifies CASTPGDFYGYTF.